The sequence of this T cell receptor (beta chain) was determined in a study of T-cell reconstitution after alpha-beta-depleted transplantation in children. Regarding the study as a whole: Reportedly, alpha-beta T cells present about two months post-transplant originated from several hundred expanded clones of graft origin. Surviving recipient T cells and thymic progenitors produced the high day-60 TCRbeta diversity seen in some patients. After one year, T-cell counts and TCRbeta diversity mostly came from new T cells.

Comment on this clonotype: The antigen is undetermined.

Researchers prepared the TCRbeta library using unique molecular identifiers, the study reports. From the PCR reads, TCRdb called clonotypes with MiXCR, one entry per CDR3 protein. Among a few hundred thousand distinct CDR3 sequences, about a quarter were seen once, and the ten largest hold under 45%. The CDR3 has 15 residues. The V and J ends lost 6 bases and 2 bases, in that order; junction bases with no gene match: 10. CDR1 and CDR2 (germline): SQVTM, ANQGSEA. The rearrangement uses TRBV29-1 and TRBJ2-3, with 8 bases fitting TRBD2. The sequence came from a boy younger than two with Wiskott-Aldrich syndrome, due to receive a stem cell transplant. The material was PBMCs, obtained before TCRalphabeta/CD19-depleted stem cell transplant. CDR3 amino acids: CSVLLAGLPTDTQYF. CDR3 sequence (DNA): TGCAGCGTCCTTTTAGCGGGACTACCCACAGATACGCAGTATTTT.